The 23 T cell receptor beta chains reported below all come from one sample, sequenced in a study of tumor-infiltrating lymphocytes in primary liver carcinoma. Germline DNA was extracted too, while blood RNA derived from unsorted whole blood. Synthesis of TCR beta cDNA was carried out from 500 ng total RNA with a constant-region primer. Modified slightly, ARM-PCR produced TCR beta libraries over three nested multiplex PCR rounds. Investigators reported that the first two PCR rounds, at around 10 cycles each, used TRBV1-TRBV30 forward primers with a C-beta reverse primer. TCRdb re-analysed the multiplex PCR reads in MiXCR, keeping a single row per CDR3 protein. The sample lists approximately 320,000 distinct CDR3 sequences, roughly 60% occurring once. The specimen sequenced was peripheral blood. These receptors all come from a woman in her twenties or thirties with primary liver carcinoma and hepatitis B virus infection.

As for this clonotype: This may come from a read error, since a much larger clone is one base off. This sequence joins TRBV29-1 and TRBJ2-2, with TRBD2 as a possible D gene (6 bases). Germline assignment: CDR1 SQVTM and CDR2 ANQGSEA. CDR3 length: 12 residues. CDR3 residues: CNGLLNTGELFF. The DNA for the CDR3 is TGCAATGGACTACTTAACACCGGGGAGCTGTTTTTT.

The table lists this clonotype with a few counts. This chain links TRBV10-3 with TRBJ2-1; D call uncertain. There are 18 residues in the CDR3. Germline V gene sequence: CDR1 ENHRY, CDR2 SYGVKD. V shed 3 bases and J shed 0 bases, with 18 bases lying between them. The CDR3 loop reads CAISDRSGSSGSYNEQFF. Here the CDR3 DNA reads TGTGCCATCAGTGACCGGTCAGGATCTAGTGGCTCCTACAATGAGCAGTTCTTC.

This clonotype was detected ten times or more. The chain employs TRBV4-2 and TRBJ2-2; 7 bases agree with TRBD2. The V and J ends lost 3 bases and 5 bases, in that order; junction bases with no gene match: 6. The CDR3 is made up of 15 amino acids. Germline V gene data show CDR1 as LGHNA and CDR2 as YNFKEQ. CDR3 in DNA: TGTGCCAGCAGCCAGCGAGCGGGACGGACCGGGGAGCTGTTTTTT. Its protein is CASSQRAGRTGELFF.

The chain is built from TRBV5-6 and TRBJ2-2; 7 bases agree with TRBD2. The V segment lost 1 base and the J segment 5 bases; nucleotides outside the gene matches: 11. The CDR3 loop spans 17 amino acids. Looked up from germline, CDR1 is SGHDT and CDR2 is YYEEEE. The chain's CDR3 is CASSLSDAGVGTGELFF. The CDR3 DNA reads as TGTGCCAGCAGCTTGTCCGACGCGGGAGTGGGAACCGGGGAGCTGTTTTTT.

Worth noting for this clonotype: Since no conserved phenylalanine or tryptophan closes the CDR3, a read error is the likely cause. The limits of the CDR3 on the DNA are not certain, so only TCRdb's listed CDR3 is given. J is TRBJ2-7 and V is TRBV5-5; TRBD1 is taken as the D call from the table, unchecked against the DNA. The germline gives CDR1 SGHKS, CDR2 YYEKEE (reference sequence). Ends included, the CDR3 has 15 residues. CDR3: CASKISPRGDYEHYL.

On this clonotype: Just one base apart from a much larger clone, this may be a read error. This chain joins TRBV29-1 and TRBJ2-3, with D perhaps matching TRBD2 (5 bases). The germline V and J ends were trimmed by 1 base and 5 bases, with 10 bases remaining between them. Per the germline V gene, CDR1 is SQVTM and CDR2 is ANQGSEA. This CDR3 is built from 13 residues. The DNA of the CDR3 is TGCAGCGTTGAAGGAGGGAACATAGATACGCAGTATTTT. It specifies CSVEGGNIDTQYF.

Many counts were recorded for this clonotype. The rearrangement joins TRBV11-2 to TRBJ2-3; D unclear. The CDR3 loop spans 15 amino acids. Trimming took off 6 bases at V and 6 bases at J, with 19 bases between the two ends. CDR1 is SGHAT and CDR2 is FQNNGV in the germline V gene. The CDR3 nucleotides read TGTGCCAGCAGTTCAACTCCCCTCCTTGCGGATACGCAGTATTTT. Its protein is CASSSTPLLADTQYF.

The CDR3 DNA is TGTGCCAGTACCGACCCCGGAGGGGGCACAGATACGCAGTATTTT. This codes for CASTDPGGGTDTQYF. The chain combines TRBV19 with TRBJ2-3; tentatively, D is TRBD2 (6 bases). V was trimmed by 7 bases and J by 1 base, leaving 15 bases between them. CDR3 length equals 15 residues. The V gene's germline CDR1 is LNHDA and CDR2 SQIVND (reference sequence).

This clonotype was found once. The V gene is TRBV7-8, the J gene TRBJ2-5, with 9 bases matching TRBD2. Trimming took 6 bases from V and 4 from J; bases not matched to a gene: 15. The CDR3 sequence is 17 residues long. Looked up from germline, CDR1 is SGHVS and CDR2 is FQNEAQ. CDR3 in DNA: TGTGCCAGCAGTTATACCGAAGCGGGAGGCTTCCGAGAGACCCAGTACTTC. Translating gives CASSYTEAGGFRETQYF.

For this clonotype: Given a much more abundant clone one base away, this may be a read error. In nucleotides, the CDR3 is TGCAGCTTTGAAGGGGAGGGTAGCGGGAGGACCGGGGAGCTGTTTTTT. It translates to CSFEGEGSGRTGELFF. The gene calls are TRBV29-1 and TRBJ2-2; 10 bases line up with TRBD2. The CDR3 is 16 amino acids. Germline V CDR1 and CDR2: SQVTM, ANQGSEA.

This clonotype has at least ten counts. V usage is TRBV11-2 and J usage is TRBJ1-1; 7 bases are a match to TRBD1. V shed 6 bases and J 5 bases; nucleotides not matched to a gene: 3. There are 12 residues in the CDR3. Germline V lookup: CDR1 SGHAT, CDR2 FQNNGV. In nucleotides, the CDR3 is TGTGCCAGCAGACAGGGGTGGACTGAAGCTTTCTTT. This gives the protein CASRQGWTEAFF.

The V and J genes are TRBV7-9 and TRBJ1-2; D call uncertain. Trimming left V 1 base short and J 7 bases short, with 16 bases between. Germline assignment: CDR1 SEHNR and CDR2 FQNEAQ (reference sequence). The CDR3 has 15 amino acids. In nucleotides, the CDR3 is TGTGCCAGCAGCTTAGGGGCCGTTTCGCCTAGTGGCTACACCTTC. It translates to CASSLGAVSPSGYTF.

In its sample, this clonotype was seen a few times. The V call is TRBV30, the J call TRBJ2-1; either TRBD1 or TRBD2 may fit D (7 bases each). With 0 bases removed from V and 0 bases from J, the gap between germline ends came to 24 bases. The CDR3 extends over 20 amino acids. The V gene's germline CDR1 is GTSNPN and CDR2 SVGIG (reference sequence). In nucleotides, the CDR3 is TGTGCCTGGAGTGTAAGCGGGGCGACAGGGCGGGAGAGCTCCTACAATGAGCAGTTCTTC. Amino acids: CAWSVSGATGRESSYNEQFF.

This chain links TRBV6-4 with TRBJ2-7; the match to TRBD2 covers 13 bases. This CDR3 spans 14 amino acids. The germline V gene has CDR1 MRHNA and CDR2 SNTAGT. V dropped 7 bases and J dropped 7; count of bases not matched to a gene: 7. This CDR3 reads CASTWTSGSGEQYF. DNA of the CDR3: TGTGCCAGCACCTGGACTAGCGGGAGTGGGGAGCAGTACTTC.

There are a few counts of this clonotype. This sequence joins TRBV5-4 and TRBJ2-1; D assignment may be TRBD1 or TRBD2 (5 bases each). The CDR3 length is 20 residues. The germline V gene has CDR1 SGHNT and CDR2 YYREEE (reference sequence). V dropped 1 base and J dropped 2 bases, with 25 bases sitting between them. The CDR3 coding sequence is TGTGCCAGCAGCTTGCTGGGGGAAATCGTAGGTCAGGGCCCCTACAATGAGCAGTTCTTC. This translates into CASSLLGEIVGQGPYNEQFF. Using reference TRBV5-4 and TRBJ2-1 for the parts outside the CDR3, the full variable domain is ETGVTQSPTHLIKTRGQQVTLRCSSQSGHNTVSWYQQALGQGPQFIFQYYREEENGRGNFPPRFSGLQFPNYSSELNVNALELDDSALYLCASSLLGEIVGQGPYNEQFFGPGTRLTVL.

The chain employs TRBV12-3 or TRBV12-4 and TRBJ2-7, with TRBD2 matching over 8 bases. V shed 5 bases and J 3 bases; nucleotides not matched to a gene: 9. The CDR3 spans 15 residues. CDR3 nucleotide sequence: TGTGCCAGCAGTCGGGGGGTTACTAGCGGCTACGAGCAGTACTTC. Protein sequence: CASSRGVTSGYEQYF.

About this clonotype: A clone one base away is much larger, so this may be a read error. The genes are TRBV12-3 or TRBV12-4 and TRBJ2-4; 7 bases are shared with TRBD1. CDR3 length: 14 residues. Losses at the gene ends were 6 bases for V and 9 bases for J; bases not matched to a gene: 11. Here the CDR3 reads CASSRNRGGSIQYF. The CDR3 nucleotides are TGTGCCAGCAGCCGCAACAGGGGTGGAAGCATTCAGTACTTC.

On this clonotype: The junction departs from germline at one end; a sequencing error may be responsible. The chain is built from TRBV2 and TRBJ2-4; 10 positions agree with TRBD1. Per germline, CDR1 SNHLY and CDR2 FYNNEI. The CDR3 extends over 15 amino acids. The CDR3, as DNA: TGTGTCAGCAGTGACAGGGGGCTTGCCAAAAACATTCAGTACTTC. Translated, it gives CVSSDRGLAKNIQYF.

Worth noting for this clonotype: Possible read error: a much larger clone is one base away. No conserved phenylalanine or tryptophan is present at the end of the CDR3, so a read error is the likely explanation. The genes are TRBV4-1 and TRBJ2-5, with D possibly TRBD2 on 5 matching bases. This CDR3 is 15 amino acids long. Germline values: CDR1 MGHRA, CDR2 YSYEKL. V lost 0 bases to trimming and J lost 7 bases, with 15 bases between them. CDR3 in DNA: TGCGCCAGCAGCCAAGATCTTGGAGGACCGGGGACCCAGTACTTA. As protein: CASSQDLGGPGTQYL.

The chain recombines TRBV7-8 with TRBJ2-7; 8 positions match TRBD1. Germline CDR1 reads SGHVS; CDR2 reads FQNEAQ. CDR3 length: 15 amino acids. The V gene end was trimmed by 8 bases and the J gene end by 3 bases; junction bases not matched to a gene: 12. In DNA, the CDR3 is TGTGCCAGCGGCTCCCGGGACAGGTCCGGCTACGAGCAGTACTTC. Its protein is CASGSRDRSGYEQYF. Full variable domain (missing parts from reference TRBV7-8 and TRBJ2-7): GAGVSQSPRYKVAKRGQDVALRCDPISGHVSLFWYQQALGQGPEFLTYFQNEAQLDKSGLPSDRFFAERPEGSVSTLKIQRTQQEDSAVYLCASGSRDRSGYEQYFGPGTRLTVT.

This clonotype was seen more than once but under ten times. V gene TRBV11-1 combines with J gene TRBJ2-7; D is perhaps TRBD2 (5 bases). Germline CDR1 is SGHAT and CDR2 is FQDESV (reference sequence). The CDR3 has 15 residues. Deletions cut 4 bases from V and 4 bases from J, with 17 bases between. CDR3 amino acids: CASSSSWESSYEQYF. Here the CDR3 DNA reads TGTGCCAGCAGCTCGTCCTGGGAGTCCTCTTACGAGCAGTACTTC. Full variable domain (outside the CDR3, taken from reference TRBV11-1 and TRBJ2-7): EAEVAQSPRYKITEKSQAVAFWCDPISGHATLYWYRQILGQGPELLVQFQDESVVDDSQLPKDRFSAERLKGVDSTLKIQPAELGDSAMYLCASSSSWESSYEQYFGPGTRLTVT.

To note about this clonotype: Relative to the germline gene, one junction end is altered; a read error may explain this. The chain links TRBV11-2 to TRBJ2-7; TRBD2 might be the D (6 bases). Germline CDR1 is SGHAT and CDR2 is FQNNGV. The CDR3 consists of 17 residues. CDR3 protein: CASSLAGGAHLPHEQYF. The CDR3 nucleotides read TGTGCCAGCAGCTTAGCCGGAGGGGCCCATCTCCCCCACGAGCAGTACTTT.

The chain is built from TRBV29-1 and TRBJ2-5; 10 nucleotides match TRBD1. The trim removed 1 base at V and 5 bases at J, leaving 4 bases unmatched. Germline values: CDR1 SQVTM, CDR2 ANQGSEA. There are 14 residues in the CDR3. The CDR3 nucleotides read TGCAGCGTTGAAGGACAGGGGGCGATGGAGACCCAGTACTTC. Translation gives CSVEGQGAMETQYF. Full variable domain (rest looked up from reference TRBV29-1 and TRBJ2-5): SAVISQKPSRDICQRGTSLTIQCQVDSQVTMMFWYRQQPGQSLTLIATANQGSEATYESGFVIDKFPISRPNLTFSTLTVSNMSPEDSSIYLCSVEGQGAMETQYFGPGTRLLVL.